The sequence of this T cell receptor (beta chain) was determined in a study of blood T cells in healthy people across ages. Overall study results and limits: Age brought a roughly linear fall in TCR beta diversity measured per million T cells. Donors of long life had a larger count of naive CD4+ cells and greater diversity than aged donors.

The authors ran a second PCR of about 7 to 11 cycles using a sample-barcoded 5' primer and a J-beta primer mix. The study obtained at least 3 million CDR3-containing paired-end reads from every sample. TCRdb re-analysed the 5' RACE reads in MiXCR, keeping a single row per CDR3 protein. The table has hundreds of thousands of distinct CDR3 sequences, 40% to 45% seen once; the top ten hold about 30%. Of note for this clonotype: Antigen: not known.

V was shortened by 5 bases and J by 4 bases, with 18 bases between the two germline ends. This CDR3 contains 16 residues. Per the germline V gene, CDR1 is MNHNY and CDR2 is SVGAGI (reference sequence). This clonotype originated in a man of 80 years or more in good health. Sequencing was performed on blood. This rearrangement joins TRBV6-6 to TRBJ2-1; TRBD2 might be the D (6 bases). For the CDR3, the DNA is TGTGCCAGCAGTCCCCCTTCGCGGGGCGGTTACAATGAGCAGTTCTTC. Its translation is CASSPPSRGGYNEQFF.